The next 15 T cell receptor beta chains were all read from a single sample in a study of blood T cell repertoires in COVID-19. Libraries were prepared by immunoSEQ multiplex PCR; TCRdb keeps only in-frame clonotypes and omits some of them. The table records 310,000 or so clones, roughly 90% of them present only once. Sequencing was performed on PBMCs or T cells enriched from blood (not recorded which). Source of these receptors: a woman aged 18-35 years who had recovered from COVID-19.

J is TRBJ2-1 and V is TRBV7-9; 8 bases map to TRBD1. Germline values: CDR1 SEHNR, CDR2 FQNEAQ (reference sequence). This CDR3 has 18 amino acids. The junction had 16 bases not matched to a gene; V was cut back by 5 bases and J by 4 bases. CDR3 coding DNA: TGTGCCAGCAGCCTACTCGTTCTCCGGGACAGGAGTTACAATGAGCAGTTCTTC. It is translated as CASSLLVLRDRSYNEQFF.

Only one count was recorded for this clone. V and J are TRBV27 and TRBJ2-3; D gene unclear. This CDR3 spans 15 amino acids. CDR1 is MNHEY, CDR2 SMNVEV, per germline (reference sequence). The V end was cut by 1 base, the J end by 1 base, with 9 bases between. The CDR3 bases are TGTGCCAGCAGTTTATTGGCTCTTGGCACAGATACGCAGTATTTT. It specifies CASSLLALGTDTQYF.

This rearrangement joins TRBV5-1 to TRBJ2-7, with TRBD2 matching over 11 bases. The CDR3 has 17 residues. Germline assignment: CDR1 SGHRS and CDR2 YFSETQ. J gave up 6 bases and V 1 base, and 12 bases lay outside the gene matches. The CDR3 loop reads CASSLSFVAGGPGEQYF. CDR3 sequence (DNA): TGCGCCAGCAGCTTGTCCTTCGTAGCGGGAGGGCCGGGCGAGCAGTACTTC.

This clone occurred a few times. The rearrangement joins TRBV18 to TRBJ2-1; D possibly corresponds to TRBD1 (6 bases). Germline CDR1 reads KGHSH; CDR2 reads LQKENI. The CDR3 length is 13 residues. The V end lost 4 bases, the J end lost 5 bases, and 9 bases lay between the germline ends. CDR3 sequence reads: CASSRPGDNEQFF. CDR3 sequence (DNA): TGTGCCAGCTCACGACCAGGGGACAATGAGCAGTTCTTC.

This clone was recorded a few times. This rearrangement joins TRBV12-3 or TRBV12-4 to TRBJ1-2, with 9 positions matching TRBD1. The CDR3 is 12 residues long. After removal of 6 bases from V and 8 bases from J, the junction contained 4 bases not matched to a gene. Written as DNA, the CDR3 is TGTGCCAGCAGCCGGGGACAGGGAGGCTACACCTTC. Protein: CASSRGQGGYTF.

This rearrangement joins TRBV7-3 to TRBJ2-5; 7 nucleotides agree with TRBD2. The trim removed 4 bases at V and 6 bases at J, leaving 5 bases unmatched. CDR3 length: 13 amino acids. From germline, CDR1 is SGHTA and CDR2 FQGTGA. The CDR3 region has the DNA TGTGCCAGCAGCTCTTACGGGGGGAAGACCCAGTACTTC. This encodes CASSSYGGKTQYF.

The V gene is TRBV4-3, the J gene TRBJ1-2, with D perhaps matching TRBD1 (5 bases). Germline V gene lookup returns CDR1 LGHNA and CDR2 YSLEER. Trimming stripped 4 bases from V and 8 bases from J, with 14 bases between. The CDR3 is 13 residues long. As DNA, the CDR3 is TGCGCCAGCAGCCTATCGCAGGGCGACGGCTACACCTTC. This translates into CASSLSQGDGYTF.

The chain employs TRBV7-9 and TRBJ2-7; D possibly corresponds to TRBD1 (6 bases). Germline V gene lookup returns CDR1 SEHNR and CDR2 FQNEAQ (reference sequence). This CDR3 has 17 amino acids. The germline V and J ends were trimmed by 2 bases and 0 bases, with 17 bases remaining between them. CDR3 region: CASSLPNKDRISYEQYF. CDR3 bases: TGTGCCAGCAGCTTACCGAATAAGGACAGAATCTCCTACGAGCAGTACTTC.

The chain is built from TRBV28 and TRBJ1-4, with a weak D call TRBD1 (5 bases). V shed 5 bases and J shed 5 bases, with 15 bases lying between them. This CDR3 is built from 15 residues. Germline lookup yields CDR1 MDHEN and CDR2 SYDVKM. The DNA of the CDR3 is TGTGCCAGCAGTCCACCGGGGGGAGAGAATGAAAAACTGTTTTTT. It yields the protein CASSPPGGENEKLFF.

This rearrangement joins TRBV10-3 to TRBJ2-5; D is perhaps TRBD2 (6 bases). The germline V gene has CDR1 ENHRY and CDR2 SYGVKD. V lost 8 bases and J lost 1, with 11 bases in between. The CDR3 has 13 amino acids. CDR3 loop: CAIYSGVQETQYF. Here the CDR3 DNA reads TGTGCCATCTACTCGGGGGTCCAAGAGACCCAGTACTTC.

The chain couples TRBV4-1 to TRBJ1-5; tentative D call: TRBD1 (6 bases). The V end was cut by 3 bases, the J end by 2 bases, with 17 bases between. Germline V gives CDR1 MGHRA, CDR2 YSYEKL. The CDR3 contains 17 residues. CDR3 DNA: TGCGCCAGCAGCCAGCAACAGGGTCTTTCCGGCAATCAGCCCCAGCATTTT. It yields the protein CASSQQQGLSGNQPQHF.

This chain uses TRBV18 with TRBJ2-5; TRBD2 aligns across 7 bases. V was pared by 5 bases and J by 2 bases, with 8 bases of the junction left unmatched. Germline V gene data show CDR1 as KGHSH and CDR2 as LQKENI. CDR3 length: 15 amino acids. CDR3 bases: TGTGCCAGCTCAACGCAAGCGGGGCAACAAGAGACCCAGTACTTC. Protein product: CASSTQAGQQETQYF.

This chain connects TRBV4-3 to TRBJ2-1; 10 nucleotides line up with TRBD2. V shed 1 base, J shed 5 bases, and the junction held 2 bases outside the gene matches. This CDR3 contains 15 residues. The germline V gene encodes CDR1 LGHNA and CDR2 YSLEER. CDR3 sequence (DNA): TGCGCCAGCAGCCAAGGGACTAGCGGTAACAATGAGCAGTTCTTC. It translates to CASSQGTSGNNEQFF.

This clone has at least ten counts. The chain couples TRBV27 to TRBJ2-7; the match to TRBD1 covers 7 bases. Germline V gene sequence: CDR1 MNHEY, CDR2 SMNVEV (reference sequence). V lost 5 bases to trimming and J lost 5 bases; unmatched junction nucleotides: 12. CDR3 length: 15 residues. The chain's CDR3 is CASSLRQGSYHEQYF. Here the CDR3 DNA reads TGTGCCAGCAGTCTTAGACAGGGAAGTTACCACGAGCAGTACTTC.

This clone was seen at least ten times. The chain carries TRBV6-5 and TRBJ1-4, with a tentative D call TRBD1 (6 bases). CDR3 size: 15 residues. Trimming took off 0 bases at V and 5 bases at J, with 10 bases between the two ends. From germline, CDR1 is MNHEY and CDR2 SVGAGI. The CDR3 DNA reads TGTGCCAGCAGTTACTCGAGACAGGAGAATGAAAAACTGTTTTTT. Protein: CASSYSRQENEKLFF.